Below are 3 T cell receptor beta chains sequenced from a single sample in a study of vaccination and CD4 T cells after COVID-19 (dated by TCRdb to between 2021 and 2024). Library preparation was by PCR. TCRdb records Illumina iSeq 100 as the sequencer. DNA from cultured CD4+ T cells underwent TCR sequencing with the Oncomine TCR Beta short-read assay at the Johns Hopkins FTIC core. The raw public reads went through TCRdb reprocessing: fastp at Q25, MiXCR clone calling, in-frame beta chains kept. Rows with a matching CDR3 protein are joined into one entry that keeps the most common DNA and genes. Across this sample there are some 15,000 distinct CDR3 sequences, with just under 80% seen only once. The top ten clonotypes cover roughly a tenth of the sample. No antigens are known for them. The treatment or condition label, as the study defines it: approximately 11-day PBMC culture with coronavirus spike peptide pools or control peptides (ViraFEST assay).

The sample consisted of CD4+ T cells from blood, cultured in vitro, taken after SARS-CoV-2 vaccination. The receptors shown here come from a human donor who received a COVID-19 vaccine.

The V gene is TRBV20-1, the J gene TRBJ1-2; possibly TRBD1 for D (5 bases). The CDR3 covers 13 residues. Trimming removed 6 bases from V and 2 bases from J, with 13 bases in between. The germline CDR1 and CDR2 sequences are DFQATT and SNEGSKA (reference sequence). The CDR3 DNA reads TGCAGTGCCGGCCACCCAGGGAACTATGGCTACACCTTC. This gives the protein CSAGHPGNYGYTF.

CDR3 amino acids: CASTRTGAWETQYF. CDR3 DNA: TGTGCCAGCACCAGAACAGGGGCGTGGGAGACCCAGTACTTC. The V call is TRBV11-3, the J call TRBJ2-5; 7 bases line up with TRBD1. The V gene's germline CDR1 is SGHNT and CDR2 YENEEA. The CDR3 has 14 amino acids. With V trimmed by 7 bases and J by 5 bases, 10 bases remained unmatched.

The V gene is TRBV19, the J gene TRBJ1-1; D ambiguous. Germline V gives CDR1 LNHDA, CDR2 SQIVND (reference sequence). Trimming left V 4 bases short and J 2 bases short, with 5 bases between. This CDR3 is built from 12 residues. The CDR3: CASSTYNTEAFF. In DNA, the CDR3 is TGTGCCAGTAGTACATACAACACTGAAGCTTTCTTT. Variable domain in full (rest from reference TRBV19 and TRBJ1-1): DGGITQSPKYLFRKEGQNVTLSCEQNLNHDAMYWYRQDPGQGLRLIYYSQIVNDFQKGDIAEGYSVSREKKESFPLTVTSAQKNPTAFYLCASSTYNTEAFFGQGTRLTVV.